A single sample gave rise to the 2 T cell receptor gamma chains below, sequenced in a study of γδ T cells in repeated Plasmodium falciparum infection. TCRdb re-processed the multiplex PCR reads using CATT. Of 25,000 to 35,000 gamma-chain clones in the sample, over 1.3% were seen once. Bulk repertoires came from Vgamma9/Vdelta2+ or Vdelta2-negative gammadelta T cells flow-sorted from PBMC. The sequencing sample was made of gamma-delta T cells from blood. The receptor set was obtained from a pool of human donors (malaria-infected and uninfected, not separated).

A note on this clone: With a far larger clone one base away, a read error is the likely cause. The DNA is left out, because the CDR3 cannot be placed on it with certainty; the CDR3 is given as TCRdb lists it. The sample has other DNA sequences that encode this CDR3 too. Here the V gene is TRGV5, but the J gene went uncalled. Germline values: CDR1 VINAFY, CDR2 YDVSNSKD. The CDR3 numbers 28 amino acids, ends counted. The CDR3 loop reads CATWDSSNSLAVEQHWLSQVSIGRIQHF.

This clone showed up many times. The TCRdb protein, from a much larger clone, departs from this DNA's translation at residue 5, likely by read error; the protein shown derives from the DNA. The same CDR3 is also encoded by other DNA sequences in this sample. The gene calls are TRGV2 and TRGJ1 or TRGJ2. Here the J gene came from matching the DNA to germline, since TCRdb omits it. Per the germline V gene, CDR1 is EGSNGY and CDR2 is YDSYNSKV. V lost 5 bases, J lost 11 bases, and 12 bases stayed unmatched. The CDR3 is 12 residues long. This CDR3 is CATWGGGHEKLF. The CDR3 DNA is TGTGCCACCTGGGGCGGAGGGCATGAGAAACTCTTT.